This is a list of T cell receptor beta chains from one sample in a study of blood T cell repertoires in COVID-19. Libraries were prepared by immunoSEQ multiplex PCR; TCRdb keeps only in-frame clonotypes and omits some of them. The repertoire has under 85,000 clones, roughly four fifths of them found once; the top ten carry around 27%. Sequences were obtained from peripheral blood. These receptors were taken from a woman of 80 years or more with active or convalescent COVID-19. Each CDR3 is given with its conserved first and last residue. Fields, in order: D gene, clone size, V gene, J gene, CDR3 DNA, CDR3 protein. D genes are given only for firm matches. Only part of the rows carry a size: once, few, many, or a class if the clone is expanded.

NA	NA	TRBV18	TRBJ2-7	TGTGCCAGCTCACCAGGCGGCAGCTCCTACGAGCAGTACTTC	CASSPGGSSYEQYF
TRBD2	NA	TRBV10-2	TRBJ2-1	TGCGCCAGCAGTGATCGGGGGGTTTACTACAATGAGCAGTTCTTC	CASSDRGVYYNEQFF
NA	NA	TRBV5-5	TRBJ2-7	TGTGCCAGCAGCTCGATAACAGGTGTGAACGAGCAGTACTTC	CASSSITGVNEQYF
NA	few	TRBV5-4	TRBJ1-1	TGTGCCAGCACCCTGGACAATATGAACACTGAAGCTTTCTTT	CASTLDNMNTEAFF
NA	NA	TRBV7-2	TRBJ2-7	TGTGCCAGCAGCTTGGGCAGAATTTCCTACGAGCAGTACTTC	CASSLGRISYEQYF
NA	few	TRBV12-3/TRBV12-4	TRBJ1-2	TGTGCCAGCAGTTACCAGGTCTATGGCTACACCTTC	CASSYQVYGYTF
TRBD1	NA	TRBV9	TRBJ1-5	TGTGCCAGCAGCACAGCCCCGGGACAGGGAACCCTACATAGCAATCAGCCCCAGCATTTT	CASSTAPGQGTLHSNQPQHF
TRBD1	NA	TRBV19	TRBJ1-1	TGTGCCAGTAGTCACCCAGGGGGGACTGAAGCTTTCTTT	CASSHPGGTEAFF
TRBD1	NA	TRBV28	TRBJ2-7	TGTGCCAGCAGTTTATGGGGGGACAGGGGGTATCCTGCCTACGAGCAGTACTTC	CASSLWGDRGYPAYEQYF
TRBD2	NA	TRBV7-2	TRBJ2-5	TGTGCCAGCAGCCCCCGGTGGGGCGGGGGGGCGGAGACCCAGTACTTC	CASSPRWGGGAETQYF
TRBD2	NA	TRBV5-4	TRBJ2-1	TGTGCCAGCAGATTATTCGGGACTAGCGGGGGATCAAATGAGCAGTTCTTC	CASRLFGTSGGSNEQFF
NA	NA	TRBV7-2	TRBJ2-5	TGTGCCAGCAGCCCGTGGACAGCGCAAGAGACCCAGTACTTC	CASSPWTAQETQYF
NA	few	TRBV5-8	TRBJ2-7	TGTGCCAGCAGCAAGGAAGGGGAAGGGGCGTACGAGCAGTACTTC	CASSKEGEGAYEQYF
NA	few	TRBV3-1/TRBV3-2	TRBJ2-1	TGTGCCAGCAGCCTCAGGCTCAATGAGCAGTTCTTC	CASSLRLNEQFF
TRBD1	NA	TRBV9	TRBJ2-7	TGTGCCAGCAGCTTTGGACAGGGTTACGAGCAGTACTTC	CASSFGQGYEQYF
NA	NA	TRBV5-1	TRBJ1-5	TGCGCCAGCAGCCGAGGTCTGGGGGCTGAGCCCCAGCATTTT	CASSRGLGAEPQHF
TRBD2	NA	TRBV19	TRBJ2-1	TGTGCCAGTAGTATAGGGTTAGCGGGGGGTTCGTGGGATGAGCAGTTCTTC	CASSIGLAGGSWDEQFF
TRBD1	NA	TRBV10-3	TRBJ1-6	TGTGCCATCAGGGGACAGGGTGTGAATTCACCCCTCCACTTT	CAIRGQGVNSPLHF
NA	NA	TRBV3-1/TRBV3-2	TRBJ2-5	TGTGCCAGCAGCACCAGGACTTTCCAAGAGACCCAGTACTTC	CASSTRTFQETQYF
NA	NA	TRBV11-2	TRBJ1-1	TGTGCCAGCAGCTTTTCGGAGACTGAAGCTTTCTTT	CASSFSETEAFF
TRBD1	NA	TRBV30	TRBJ1-2	TGTGCCTGGGGCCGGGACAGGCGTTCTGACTATGGCTACACCTTC	CAWGRDRRSDYGYTF
TRBD2	NA	TRBV5-1	TRBJ2-5	TGCGCCAGCAGCCGTGCCCCCAGCGGGGGGAGGGAGACCCAGTACTTC	CASSRAPSGGRETQYF